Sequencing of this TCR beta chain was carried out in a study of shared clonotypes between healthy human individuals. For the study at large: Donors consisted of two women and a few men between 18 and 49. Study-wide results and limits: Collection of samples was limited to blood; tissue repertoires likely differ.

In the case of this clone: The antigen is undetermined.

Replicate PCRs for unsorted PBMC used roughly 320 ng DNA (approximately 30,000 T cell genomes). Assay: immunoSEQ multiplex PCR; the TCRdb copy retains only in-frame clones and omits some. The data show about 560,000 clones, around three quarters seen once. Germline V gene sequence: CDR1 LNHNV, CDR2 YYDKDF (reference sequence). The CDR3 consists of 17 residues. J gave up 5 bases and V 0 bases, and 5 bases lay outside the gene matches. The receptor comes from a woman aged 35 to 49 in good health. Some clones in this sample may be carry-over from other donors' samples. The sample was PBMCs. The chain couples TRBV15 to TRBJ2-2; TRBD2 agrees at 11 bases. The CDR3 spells CATSRDRIAGGTGELFF. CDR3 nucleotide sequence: TGTGCCACCAGCAGAGATCGTATAGCGGGAGGGACCGGGGAGCTGTTTTTT.